This TCR beta chain was identified during a study of Graves' ophthalmopathy and Graves' hyperthyroidism. In germline, CDR1 is SGHTS, CDR2 YDEGEE. The CDR3 runs 15 residues. Trimming stripped 5 bases from V and 0 bases from J, with 14 bases between. Findings and caveats of the study: Cross-validated, the 13-signature model showed 87.88%/81.08% sensitivity/specificity, and 80%/75% in the test set. Most thyroid clonotypes expanded beyond 0.001 frequency were also found in blood.

The PBMCs had their origin in about 9.7 ml of fresh peripheral blood. To note about this clonotype: Its target is unknown.

RNA transcripts yielded amplified TCR beta CDR3 regions. An initial RT-PCR round employing HTBI primers preceded a second-round multiplex PCR. From the multiplex PCR reads, TCRdb called clonotypes with MiXCR, one entry per CDR3 protein. Found here are around 660,000 distinct CDR3 sequences, under 50% of them singletons; the top ten hold roughly 3.5%. This sequence was found in an adult man with Graves' ophthalmopathy. V gene TRBV5-8 combines with J gene TRBJ2-5, with D possibly being TRBD1 (5 bases). The sequencing input was peripheral blood. The CDR3 spells CASRTRQMYQETQYF. CDR3 DNA: TGTGCCAGCAGAACAAGACAGATGTACCAAGAGACCCAGTACTTC.